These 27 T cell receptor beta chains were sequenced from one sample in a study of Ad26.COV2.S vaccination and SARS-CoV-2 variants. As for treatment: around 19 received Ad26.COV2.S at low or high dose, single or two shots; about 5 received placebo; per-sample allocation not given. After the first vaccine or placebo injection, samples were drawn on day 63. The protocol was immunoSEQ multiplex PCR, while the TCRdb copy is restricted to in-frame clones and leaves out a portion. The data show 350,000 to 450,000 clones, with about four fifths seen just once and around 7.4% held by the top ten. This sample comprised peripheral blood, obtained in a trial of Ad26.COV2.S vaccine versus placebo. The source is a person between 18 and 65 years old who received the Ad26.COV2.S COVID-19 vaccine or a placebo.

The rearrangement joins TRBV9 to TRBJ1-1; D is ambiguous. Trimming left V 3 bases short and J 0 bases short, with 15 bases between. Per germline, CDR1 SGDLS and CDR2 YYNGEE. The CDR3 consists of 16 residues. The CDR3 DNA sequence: TGTGCCAGCAGCGCCGGAGGTCGAGGGTTGAACACTGAAGCTTTCTTT. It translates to CASSAGGRGLNTEAFF.

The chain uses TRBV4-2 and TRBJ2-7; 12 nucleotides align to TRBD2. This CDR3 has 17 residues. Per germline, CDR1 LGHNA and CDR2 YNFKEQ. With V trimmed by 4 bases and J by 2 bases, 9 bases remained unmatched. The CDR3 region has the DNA TGTGCCAGCAGCCCAGTCACTAGCGGGGGGCCAACCTACGAGCAGTACTTC. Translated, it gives CASSPVTSGGPTYEQYF.

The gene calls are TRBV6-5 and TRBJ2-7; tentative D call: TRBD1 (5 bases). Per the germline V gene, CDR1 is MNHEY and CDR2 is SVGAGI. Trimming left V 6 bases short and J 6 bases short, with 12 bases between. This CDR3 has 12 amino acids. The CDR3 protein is CASSPDSLEQYF. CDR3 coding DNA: TGTGCCAGCAGCCCCGACAGTCTCGAGCAGTACTTC.

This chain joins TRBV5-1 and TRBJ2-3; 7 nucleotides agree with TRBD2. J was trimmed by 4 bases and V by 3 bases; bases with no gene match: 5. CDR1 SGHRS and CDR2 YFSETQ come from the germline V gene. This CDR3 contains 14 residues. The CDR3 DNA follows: TGCGCCAGCAGCTCGGGGACTATCTCAGATACGCAGTATTTT. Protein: CASSSGTISDTQYF.

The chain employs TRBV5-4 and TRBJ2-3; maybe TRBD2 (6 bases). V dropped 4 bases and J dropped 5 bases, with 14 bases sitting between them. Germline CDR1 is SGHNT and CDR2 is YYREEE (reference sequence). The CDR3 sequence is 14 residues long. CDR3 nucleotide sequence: TGTGCCAGCAGCCCCCCGGCGGGGAAAGATACGCAGTATTTT. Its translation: CASSPPAGKDTQYF. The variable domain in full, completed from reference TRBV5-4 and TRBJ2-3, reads ETGVTQSPTHLIKTRGQQVTLRCSSQSGHNTVSWYQQALGQGPQFIFQYYREEENGRGNFPPRFSGLQFPNYSSELNVNALELDDSALYLCASSPPAGKDTQYFGPGTRLTVL.

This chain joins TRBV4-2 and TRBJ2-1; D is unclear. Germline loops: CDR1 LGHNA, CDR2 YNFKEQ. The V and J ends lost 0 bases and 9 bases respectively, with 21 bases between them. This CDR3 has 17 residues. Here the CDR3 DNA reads TGTGCCAGCAGCCAAGATCTTTTTCGAGAAGAGCCACGTGAGCAGTTCTTC. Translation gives CASSQDLFREEPREQFF.

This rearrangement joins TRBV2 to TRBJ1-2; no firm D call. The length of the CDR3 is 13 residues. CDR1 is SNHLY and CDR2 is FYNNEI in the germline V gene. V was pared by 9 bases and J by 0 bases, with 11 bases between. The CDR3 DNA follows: TGTGCCAGTGCTCGGACGGCTAACTATGGCTACACCTTC. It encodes CASARTANYGYTF.

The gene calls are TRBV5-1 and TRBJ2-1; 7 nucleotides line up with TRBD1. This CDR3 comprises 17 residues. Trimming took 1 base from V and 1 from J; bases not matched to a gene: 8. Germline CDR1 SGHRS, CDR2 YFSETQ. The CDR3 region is CASSLSGQLSSYNEQFF. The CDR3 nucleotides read TGCGCCAGCAGCTTGTCGGGACAGCTATCATCCTACAATGAGCAGTTCTTC.

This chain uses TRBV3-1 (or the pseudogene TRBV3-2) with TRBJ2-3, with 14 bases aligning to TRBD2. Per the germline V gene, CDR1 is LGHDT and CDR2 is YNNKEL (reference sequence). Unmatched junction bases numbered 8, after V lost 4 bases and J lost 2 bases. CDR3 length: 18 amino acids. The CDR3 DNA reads TGTGCCAGCAGCCCTTGGACTAGCGGGGGGCGAGACACAGATACGCAGTATTTT. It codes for CASSPWTSGGRDTDTQYF.

The CDR3 DNA sequence: TGTGCCAGCAGGGGCTTGTCTAACGAGCAGTACTTC. It translates to CASRGLSNEQYF. The chain uses TRBV27 and TRBJ2-7; no firm D call. CDR3 length: 12 amino acids. V was clipped by 6 bases and J by 5 bases, with 11 bases between them. The germline V gene has CDR1 MNHEY and CDR2 SMNVEV (reference sequence).

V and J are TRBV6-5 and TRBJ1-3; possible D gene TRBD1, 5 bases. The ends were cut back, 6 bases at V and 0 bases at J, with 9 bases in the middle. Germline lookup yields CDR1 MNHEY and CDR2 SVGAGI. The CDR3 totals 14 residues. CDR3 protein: CASRRDSSGNTIYF. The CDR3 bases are TGTGCCAGCAGACGAGACAGCTCTGGAAACACCATATATTTT.

CDR3 DNA: TGCGCCAGCAGTGAGGCAGGCTACGAGCAGTACTTC. This translates into CASSEAGYEQYF. V usage is TRBV10-2 and J usage is TRBJ2-7; unclear D gene. The ends were cut back, 2 bases at V and 3 bases at J, with 5 bases in the middle. The CDR3 consists of 12 residues. CDR1 is WSHSY, CDR2 SAAADI, per germline.

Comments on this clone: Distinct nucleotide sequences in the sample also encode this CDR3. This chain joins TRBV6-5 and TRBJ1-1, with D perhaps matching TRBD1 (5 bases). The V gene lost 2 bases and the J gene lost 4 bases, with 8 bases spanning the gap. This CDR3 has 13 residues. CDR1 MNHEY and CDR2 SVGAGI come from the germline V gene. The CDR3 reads CASSYSGGTEAFF. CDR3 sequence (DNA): TGTGCCAGCAGTTACAGCGGGGGCACTGAAGCTTTCTTT.

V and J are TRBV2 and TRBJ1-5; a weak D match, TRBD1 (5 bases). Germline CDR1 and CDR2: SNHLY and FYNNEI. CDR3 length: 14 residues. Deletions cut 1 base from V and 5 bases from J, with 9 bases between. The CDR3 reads CASSEEGRDQPQHF. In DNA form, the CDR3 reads TGTGCCAGCAGTGAAGAGGGCAGGGATCAGCCCCAGCATTTT.

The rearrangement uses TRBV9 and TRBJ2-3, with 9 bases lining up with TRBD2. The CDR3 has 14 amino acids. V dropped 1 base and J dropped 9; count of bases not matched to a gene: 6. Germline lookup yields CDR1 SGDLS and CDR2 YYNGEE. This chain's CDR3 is CASSVSSGRGTQYF. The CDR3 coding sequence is TGTGCCAGCAGCGTAAGTAGCGGGAGAGGAACGCAGTATTTT.

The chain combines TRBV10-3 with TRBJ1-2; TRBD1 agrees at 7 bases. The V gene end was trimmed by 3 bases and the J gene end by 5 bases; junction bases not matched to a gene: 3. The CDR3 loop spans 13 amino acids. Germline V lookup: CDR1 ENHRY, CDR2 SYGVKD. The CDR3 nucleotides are TGTGCCATCAGTGACGTGACAGGGTATGGCTACACCTTC. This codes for CAISDVTGYGYTF.

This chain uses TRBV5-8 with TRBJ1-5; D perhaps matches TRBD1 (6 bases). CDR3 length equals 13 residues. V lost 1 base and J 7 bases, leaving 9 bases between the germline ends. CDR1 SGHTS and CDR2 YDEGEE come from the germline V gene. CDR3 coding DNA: TGTGCCAGCAGCTTGACAGGGACCCAGCCCCAGCATTTT. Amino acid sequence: CASSLTGTQPQHF.

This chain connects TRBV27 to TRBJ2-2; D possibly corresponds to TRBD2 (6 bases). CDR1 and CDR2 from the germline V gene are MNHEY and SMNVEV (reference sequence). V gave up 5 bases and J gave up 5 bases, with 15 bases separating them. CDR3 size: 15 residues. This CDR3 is CASSQRARGTGELFF. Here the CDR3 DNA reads TGTGCCAGCAGTCAACGGGCGCGGGGAACCGGGGAGCTGTTTTTT.

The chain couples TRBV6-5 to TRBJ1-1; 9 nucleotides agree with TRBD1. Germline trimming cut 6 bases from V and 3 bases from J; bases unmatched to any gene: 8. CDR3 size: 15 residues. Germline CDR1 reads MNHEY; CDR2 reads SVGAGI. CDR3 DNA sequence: TGTGCCAGCAGATACCGGACAGGGGTGGACACTGAAGCTTTCTTT. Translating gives CASRYRTGVDTEAFF.

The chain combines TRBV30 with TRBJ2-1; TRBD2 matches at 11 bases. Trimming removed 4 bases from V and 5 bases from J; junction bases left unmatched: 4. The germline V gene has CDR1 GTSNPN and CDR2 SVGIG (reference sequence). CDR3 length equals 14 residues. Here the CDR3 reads CAWTSGRSNNEQFF. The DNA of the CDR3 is TGTGCCTGGACTAGCGGGAGGTCGAACAATGAGCAGTTCTTC. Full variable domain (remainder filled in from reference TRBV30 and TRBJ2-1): SQTIHQWPATLVQPVGSPLSLECTVEGTSNPNLYWYRQAAGRGLQLLFYSVGIGQISSEVPQNLSASRPQDRQFILSSKKLLLSDSGFYLCAWTSGRSNNEQFFGPGTRLTVL.

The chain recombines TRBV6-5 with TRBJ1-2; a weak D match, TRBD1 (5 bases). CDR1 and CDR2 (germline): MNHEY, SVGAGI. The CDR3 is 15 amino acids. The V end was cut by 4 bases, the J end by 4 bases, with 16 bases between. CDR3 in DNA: TGTGCCAGCAGTTCCGGTTATCAGGGTGGCTATGGCTACACCTTC. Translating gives CASSSGYQGGYGYTF.

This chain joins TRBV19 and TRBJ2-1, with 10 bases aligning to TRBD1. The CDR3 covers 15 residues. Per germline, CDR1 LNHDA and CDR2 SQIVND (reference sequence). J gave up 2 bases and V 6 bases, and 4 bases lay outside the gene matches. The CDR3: CASRSTGGAYNEQFF. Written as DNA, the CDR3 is TGTGCCAGTAGATCGACAGGGGGCGCCTACAATGAGCAGTTCTTC.

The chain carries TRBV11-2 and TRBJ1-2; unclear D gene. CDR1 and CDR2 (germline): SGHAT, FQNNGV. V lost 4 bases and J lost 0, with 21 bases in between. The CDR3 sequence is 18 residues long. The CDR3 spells CASSSPLNSRYSNYGYTF. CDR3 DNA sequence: TGTGCCAGCAGCTCCCCCTTGAACAGCCGGTATTCTAACTATGGCTACACCTTC.

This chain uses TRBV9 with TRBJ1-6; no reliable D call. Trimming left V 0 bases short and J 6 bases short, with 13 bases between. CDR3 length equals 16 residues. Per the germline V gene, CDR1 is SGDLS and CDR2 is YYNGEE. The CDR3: CASSVGSPGINSPLHF. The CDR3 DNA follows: TGTGCCAGCAGCGTAGGGAGCCCGGGGATTAATTCACCCCTCCACTTT.

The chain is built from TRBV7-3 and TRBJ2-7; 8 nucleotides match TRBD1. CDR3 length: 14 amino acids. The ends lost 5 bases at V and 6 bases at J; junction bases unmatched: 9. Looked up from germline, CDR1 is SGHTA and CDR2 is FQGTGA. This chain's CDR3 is CASSAGGQGLEQYF. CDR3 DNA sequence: TGTGCCAGCAGCGCTGGCGGACAGGGTCTCGAGCAGTACTTC.

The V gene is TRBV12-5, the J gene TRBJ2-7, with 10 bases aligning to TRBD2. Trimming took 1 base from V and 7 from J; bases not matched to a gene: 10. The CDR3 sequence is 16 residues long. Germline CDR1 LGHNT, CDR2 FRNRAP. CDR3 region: CASGLGVSGGSREQYF. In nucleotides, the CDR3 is TGTGCTAGTGGTTTGGGAGTTAGCGGGGGGTCTCGGGAGCAGTACTTC. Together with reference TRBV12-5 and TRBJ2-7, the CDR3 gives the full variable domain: DARVTQTPRHKVTEMGQEVTMRCQPILGHNTVFWYRQTMMQGLELLAYFRNRAPLDDSGMPKDRFSAEMPDATLATLKIQPSEPRDSAVYFCASGLGVSGGSREQYFGPGTRLTVT.

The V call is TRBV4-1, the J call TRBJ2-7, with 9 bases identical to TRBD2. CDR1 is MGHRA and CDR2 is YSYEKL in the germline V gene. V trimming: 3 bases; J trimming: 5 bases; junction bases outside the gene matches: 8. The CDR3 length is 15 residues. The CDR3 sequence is CASSHLAGVGNEQYF. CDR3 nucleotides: TGCGCCAGCAGCCACTTAGCGGGAGTAGGAAACGAGCAGTACTTC.